One sample yielded the 5 T cell receptor beta chains listed below, sequenced in a study of T cells in Graves' hyperthyroidism and ophthalmopathy. RNA transcripts yielded amplified TCR beta CDR3 regions. Initially, a first-round RT-PCR of the TCR CDR3 employed the HTBI primer set. TCRdb passed the multiplex PCR reads through MiXCR, listing each CDR3 protein once. The sample consists of under 400,000 distinct CDR3 sequences, around 14% of them appearing once. The sample consisted of blood. These receptors were obtained from a woman in her fifties or sixties with Graves' hyperthyroidism.

This clonotype was detected a few times. The gene calls are TRBV6-2 or TRBV6-3 and TRBJ2-6; D is unresolved. Germline V gives CDR1 MNHEY, CDR2 SVGEGT. The V end was cut by 0 bases, the J end by 3 bases, with 18 bases between. The CDR3 totals 19 residues. The CDR3, as DNA: TGTGCCAGCAGTTACTCGTCAGCCAGCGCCTCCTTTGGGGCCAACGTCCTGACTTTC. Residues: CASSYSSASASFGANVLTF.

V gene TRBV27 combines with J gene TRBJ2-7; perhaps TRBD1 as D (6 bases). The CDR3 totals 16 residues. Germline-derived CDR1 and CDR2 are MNHEY and SMNVEV (reference sequence). The germline V and J ends were trimmed by 0 bases and 6 bases, with 18 bases remaining between them. The CDR3: CASSLSLIQGLGEQYF. In DNA form, the CDR3 reads TGTGCCAGCAGTTTATCCCTAATACAGGGTTTAGGCGAGCAGTACTTC.

As to this clonotype: A much more abundant neighbour one base away suggests this may be a read error. The V call is TRBV30, the J call TRBJ2-7; the D gene is possibly TRBD1 (6 bases). Germline V gene data show CDR1 as GTSNPN and CDR2 as SVGIG (reference sequence). The CDR3 length is 13 residues. With 5 bases removed from V and 6 bases from J, the gap between germline ends came to 17 bases. The CDR3 DNA sequence: TGTGCCTGGCATCCAACAGGGCTCGGCGAGCAGTACTTC. This gives the protein CAWHPTGLGEQYF.

This clonotype was detected many times. The DNA of the CDR3 is TGTGCCAGCAGCCCCGGGAGGGGAGCCTACGAGCAGTACTTC. This encodes CASSPGRGAYEQYF. V usage is TRBV12-3 or TRBV12-4 and J usage is TRBJ2-7; 8 bases map to TRBD2. CDR3 length: 14 residues. V dropped 6 bases and J dropped 2; count of bases not matched to a gene: 6.

This clonotype was counted a few times. V usage is TRBV11-2 and J usage is TRBJ2-5; unclear D gene. The V end was cut by 3 bases, the J end by 11 bases, with 10 bases between. The CDR3 covers 11 residues. Germline-derived CDR1 and CDR2 are SGHAT and FQNNGV. CDR3 amino acids: CASSLRGPQYF. The CDR3 nucleotides read TGTGCCAGCAGCTTGCGCGGACCTCAGTACTTC.